The T cell receptor beta chain under discussion was sequenced for a study of T cell responses to AZD1222 COVID-19 vaccine. The CDR3 loop spans 13 amino acids. The V and J ends lost 5 bases and 8 bases respectively, with 13 bases between them. Germline values: CDR1 LNHDA, CDR2 SQIVND (reference sequence). For this clone: The antigen is not known.

Using immunoSEQ multiplex PCR, the repertoire was profiled, and TCRdb retains in-frame clones only, with some absent. The profile covers more than 85,000 clones, with about 95% appearing a single time and 2.9% taken by the ten largest. General study findings and limits: Reportedly, nearly half the spike-specific TCRs target unmutated variant regions. Spike-specific TCR breadth rose after two AZD1222 doses, and depth rose as well. Donors, mostly white British, included more females; clonal diversity was possibly underestimated. Vaccine-associated CD4 TCRs spanned spike, dominant at 160-218 and 743-854.

The sequence came from an adult who received the AZD1222 COVID-19 vaccine. This chain uses TRBV19 with TRBJ2-1; no definite D call. The specimen comprised peripheral blood, sampled 28 days after the second AZD1222 dose. CDR3 bases: TGTGCCAGTAGTTTCGGTGGGTCGGATGAGCAGTTCTTC. Translation gives CASSFGGSDEQFF. Drawing the rest from reference TRBV19 and TRBJ2-1, the complete variable domain is DGGITQSPKYLFRKEGQNVTLSCEQNLNHDAMYWYRQDPGQGLRLIYYSQIVNDFQKGDIAEGYSVSREKKESFPLTVTSAQKNPTAFYLCASSFGGSDEQFFGPGTRLTVL.